Sequencing of this TCR beta chain was carried out in a study of T cells in Graves' hyperthyroidism and ophthalmopathy. General study findings and limits: Researchers found most expanded thyroid clonotypes above 0.001 in blood as well. Model output signaled ophthalmopathy a median around 6.9 months ahead of onset.

Those patients with uncontrolled infection, other autoimmune disease, pregnancy or lactation were excluded. Diagnoses were established using clinical symptoms, serum thyroxine and TRAb, thyroid ultrasound and orbital computed tomography. Note on this clonotype: Its antigen remains unidentified.

The CDR3 runs 13 residues. The ends were cut back, 7 bases at V and 4 bases at J, with 13 bases in the middle. Germline-derived CDR1 and CDR2 are LNHDA and SQIVND (reference sequence). Amplification of TCR beta CDR3 regions was performed using RNA transcripts as template. The TCR CDR3 was amplified in a first-round RT-PCR using the HTBI primer set. Each CDR3 protein gets one entry after TCRdb re-called the multiplex PCR reads with MiXCR. The table includes 690,000 or so distinct CDR3 sequences, roughly a sixth detected once. The sample was blood. The chain links TRBV19 to TRBJ1-2; D possibly corresponds to TRBD1 (5 bases). The source of this sequence is a woman between 50 and 59 years old with Graves' hyperthyroidism that later progressed to Graves' ophthalmopathy. CDR3 in amino acids: CASIEGAGYGYTF. The CDR3 DNA sequence: TGTGCCAGTATTGAAGGGGCCGGCTATGGCTACACCTTC. Variable domain in full (rest from reference TRBV19 and TRBJ1-2): DGGITQSPKYLFRKEGQNVTLSCEQNLNHDAMYWYRQDPGQGLRLIYYSQIVNDFQKGDIAEGYSVSREKKESFPLTVTSAQKNPTAFYLCASIEGAGYGYTFGSGTRLTVV.